The 8 T cell receptor beta chains listed next were all sequenced from one sample in a study of control samples from healthy donors and cancer patients. Clones were sequenced by immunoSEQ multiplex PCR, and TCRdb holds only the in-frame ones, with some missing. The data contain around 96,000 clones, 80% to 95% of them seen just once; the ten biggest clones take up 8% to 9.5%. The source material was blood. The receptors were gathered from a man aged 18 to 29 in good health.

This clone was detected once. The rearrangement joins TRBV7-2 to TRBJ1-2, with D perhaps matching TRBD1 (5 bases). The CDR3 covers 14 residues. V was pared by 5 bases and J by 8 bases, with 18 bases between. CDR1 and CDR2 from the germline V gene are SGHTA and FQGNSA. The CDR3 bases are TGTGCCAGCAGCCATTTCAGGGACCTCTTGGGCTACACCTTC. It yields the protein CASSHFRDLLGYTF.

V usage is TRBV30 and J usage is TRBJ2-2; D is ambiguous. The ends were cut back, 3 bases at V and 6 bases at J, with 8 bases in the middle. The CDR3 consists of 12 residues. Germline CDR1 and CDR2: GTSNPN and SVGIG (reference sequence). CDR3 bases: TGTGCCTGGAGAGTTGGGGCCGGGGAGCTGTTTTTT. This translates into CAWRVGAGELFF.

This chain uses TRBV13 with TRBJ1-2; 7 bases fit TRBD1. The CDR3 is made up of 15 amino acids. The germline CDR1 and CDR2 sequences are PRHDT and FYEKMQ (reference sequence). V lost 7 bases to trimming and J lost 4 bases; unmatched junction nucleotides: 12. Here the CDR3 DNA reads TGTGCCAGCACCCCCAGTGCGACAGGGAGCTATGGCTACACCTTC. It yields the protein CASTPSATGSYGYTF. The full variable domain, with the rest looked up from reference TRBV13 and TRBJ1-2, is AAGVIQSPRHLIKEKRETATLKCYPIPRHDTVYWYQQGPGQDPQFLISFYEKMQSDKGSIPDRFSAQQFSDYHSELNMSSLELGDSALYFCASTPSATGSYGYTFGSGTRLTVV.

The rearrangement links TRBV10-3 to TRBJ1-4; tentatively, D is TRBD1 (6 bases). CDR3 length: 17 amino acids. Per the germline V gene, CDR1 is ENHRY and CDR2 is SYGVKD. Trimming left V 7 bases short and J 0 bases short, with 18 bases between. The CDR3 is CAIKPGAIGATNEKLFF. In DNA form, the CDR3 reads TGTGCCATCAAGCCGGGGGCAATAGGAGCAACTAATGAAAAACTGTTTTTT.

This chain connects TRBV5-1 to TRBJ2-4; D is uncertain. Germline V CDR1 and CDR2: SGHRS, YFSETQ. The CDR3 sequence is 15 residues long. Trimming pared 2 bases from V and 1 base from J, leaving 10 bases between. CDR3 region: CASSFGLSAKNIQYF. The CDR3 nucleotides are TGCGCCAGCAGCTTTGGGCTATCCGCCAAAAACATTCAGTACTTC.

The chain couples TRBV6-5 to TRBJ1-1, with TRBD1 matching over 7 bases. This CDR3 comprises 15 residues. Germline V gene sequence: CDR1 MNHEY, CDR2 SVGAGI. With 1 base clipped from V and 2 bases from J, the junction kept 4 bases outside the gene matches. The CDR3 DNA reads TGTGCCAGCAGTTACTACGGGACAGCAAACACTGAAGCTTTCTTT. Translation: CASSYYGTANTEAFF.

V is TRBV7-2 and J is TRBJ2-2; D ambiguous. The V end lost 1 base, the J end lost 10 bases, and 10 bases lay between the germline ends. The germline V gene has CDR1 SGHTA and CDR2 FQGNSA. CDR3 length equals 13 residues. The CDR3 region has the DNA TGTGCCAGCAGCTTAGGTCCCAGTATGGAGCTGTTTTTT. It codes for CASSLGPSMELFF. Supplemented by reference TRBV7-2 and TRBJ2-2, the full variable domain reads GAGVSQSPSNKVTEKGKDVELRCDPISGHTALYWYRQSLGQGLEFLIYFQGNSAPDKSGLPSDRFSAERTGGSVSTLTIQRTQQEDSAVYLCASSLGPSMELFFGEGSRLTVL.

V is TRBV27 and J is TRBJ1-2, with a possible D match to TRBD1 (5 bases). The CDR3 is made up of 14 amino acids. V lost 0 bases and J 3 bases, leaving 8 bases between the germline ends. CDR1 and CDR2 from the germline V gene are MNHEY and SMNVEV (reference sequence). In DNA form, the CDR3 reads TGTGCCAGCAGTTTATCTTCAGGGTACTATGGCTACACCTTC. Protein product: CASSLSSGYYGYTF.